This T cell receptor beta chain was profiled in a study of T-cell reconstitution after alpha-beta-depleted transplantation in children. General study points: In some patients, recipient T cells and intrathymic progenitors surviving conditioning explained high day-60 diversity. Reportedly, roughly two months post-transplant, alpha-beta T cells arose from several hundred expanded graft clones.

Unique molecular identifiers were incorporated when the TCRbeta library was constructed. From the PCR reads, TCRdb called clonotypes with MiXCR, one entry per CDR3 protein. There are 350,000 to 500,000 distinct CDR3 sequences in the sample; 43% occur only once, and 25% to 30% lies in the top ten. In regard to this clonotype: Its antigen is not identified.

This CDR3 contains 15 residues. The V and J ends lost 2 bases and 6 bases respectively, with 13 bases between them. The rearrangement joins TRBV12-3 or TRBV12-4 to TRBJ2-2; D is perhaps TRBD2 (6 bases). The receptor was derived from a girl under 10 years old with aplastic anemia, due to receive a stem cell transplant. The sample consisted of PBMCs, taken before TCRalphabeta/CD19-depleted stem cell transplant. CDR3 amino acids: CASSLLAREAGELFF. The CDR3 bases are TGTGCCAGCAGTTTACTAGCCAGGGAGGCCGGGGAGCTGTTTTTT.